This TCR beta chain was sequenced for a study of PD-1 blockade in classical Hodgkin lymphoma. V dropped 0 bases and J dropped 4 bases, with 13 bases sitting between them. Germline loops: CDR1 LGHNA, CDR2 YSLEER. The CDR3 is made up of 17 amino acids. Time point here: cycle 4 day 1 (C4D1), after five to seven weeks of nivolumab. Brentuximab vedotin exposure varied among the patients, all of whom had relapsed after autologous stem cell transplantation. Complete response, partial response or progressive disease made up the best responses. With respect to this clone: What it binds is unknown.

General observations from the study: A significant rise in TCR diversity by C4D1 was seen for CD4+ but not CD8+ cells.

Clones were read by immunoSEQ multiplex PCR, and TCRdb kept only the in-frame ones, dropping some. The table lists tens of thousands of clones, 70% to 80% of them singletons, with over 7.5% in the top ten. This receptor was taken from a human donor with classical Hodgkin lymphoma. The sample was peripheral blood mononuclear cells (PBMCs), taken before the fourth cycle of nivolumab. The chain is built from TRBV4-3 and TRBJ1-6; D call uncertain. This CDR3 reads CASSQETSPSYNSPLHF. The CDR3 DNA reads as TGCGCCAGCAGCCAAGAAACCAGCCCTTCTTATAATTCACCCCTCCACTTT.